This T cell receptor (beta chain) derives from a study of early T cells in non-severe SARS-CoV-2 infection. Study details: The chains were unpaired, and the sequenced material was bulk RNA from unsorted whole blood.

One entry per CDR3 protein, called by TCRdb with MiXCR from the 5' RACE reads. The sample includes about 84,000 distinct CDR3 sequences, roughly an eighth seen only once; the top ten take 2.6%. This CDR3 contains 13 residues. The V end lost 10 bases, the J end lost 3 bases, and 16 bases lay between the germline ends. The V gene's germline CDR1 is MDHEN and CDR2 SYDVKM. The specimen was whole blood. The TCR comes from an adult who was a healthcare worker with PCR-confirmed SARS-CoV-2 infection or an uninfected control (not recorded which). The chain couples TRBV28 to TRBJ2-7, with D perhaps TRBD2 (7 bases). DNA for the CDR3: TGTGCCACCACGGGGGGCCTCCTCTACGAGCAGTACTTC. Translated: CATTGGLLYEQYF.